These T cell receptor beta chains were read from a single sample in a study of blood T cell repertoires in COVID-19. Data came from immunoSEQ multiplex PCR; TCRdb stores just in-frame clones and leaves some out. The profile shows 170,000 or so clones, approximately 86% of them singletons. Sequencing was carried out using peripheral blood. The receptors here all came from a man aged 55 to 70 with COVID-19, enrolled during active disease. The CDR3 runs from the conserved cysteine through the conserved F or W. D genes are given only for firm matches. Clone size is stated in some rows and not others, as once, few, many or a class when expanded.

.	.	TRBJ2-7	TRBV7-3	CASSLMPGNRQYF
TRBD2	.	TRBJ2-1	TRBV28	CASSLAPRTGGRSEQFF
TRBD1	.	TRBJ2-5	TRBV6-5	CASSIQGLETQYF
.	.	TRBJ2-7	TRBV4-3	CASSQSRFYEQYF
TRBD1	.	TRBJ1-1	TRBV7-8	CASSFRTGVSAEAFF
.	.	TRBJ1-6	TRBV15	CATSRQGKGNSPLHF
.	.	TRBJ2-5	TRBV19	CASSISEAGTQYF
TRBD2	.	TRBJ2-2	TRBV12-3/TRBV12-4	CASLGLAGGELFF
TRBD2	.	TRBJ2-7	TRBV6-2/TRBV6-3	CASSYSPAGVSYEQYF
.	.	TRBJ2-7	TRBV11-2	CASSLEKTGKGEQYF
TRBD2	.	TRBJ2-1	TRBV24-1	CATSDNSGGTNNEQFF
.	.	TRBJ2-1	TRBV6-1	CASSESGFSYNEQFF
TRBD1	.	TRBJ1-2	TRBV4-3	CASSQMGQGTYGYTF
.	.	TRBJ2-1	TRBV2	CASNNLNNEQFF
TRBD1	.	TRBJ2-2	TRBV28	CASMFYGTGRPGELFF
TRBD1	.	TRBJ1-1	TRBV14	CASSPQTGGVGRFSEAFF
.	.	TRBJ1-3	TRBV7-8	CASSSQQGSGNTIYF
.	.	TRBJ1-2	TRBV7-2	CASSPEYSNNYGYTF
TRBD1	.	TRBJ2-7	TRBV27	CASSTLQGFYEQYF
.	.	TRBJ2-7	TRBV28	CASTTGSYEQYF
.	.	TRBJ1-4	TRBV6-5	CASSYESGLANEKLFF
TRBD2	.	TRBJ2-5	TRBV7-2	CASSRGASGGEETQYF
.	.	TRBJ2-2	TRBV29-1	CSVSRGSDTGELFF
.	.	TRBJ1-2	TRBV28	CASNDPQGRGGYGYTF
.	few	TRBJ1-1	TRBV6-2/TRBV6-3	CASSYAPNDRIGRGTEAFF
TRBD1	.	TRBJ1-2	TRBV19	CASSLTGTGGGYTF
.	.	TRBJ1-4	TRBV6-5	CASRLEQFSEKLFF
TRBD1	.	TRBJ2-5	TRBV3-1/TRBV3-2	CASSRAPGQGMETQYF
TRBD1	.	TRBJ2-1	TRBV5-1	CASSATGWQFF
.	.	TRBJ2-7	TRBV18	CASSINEDYEQYF
.	.	TRBJ1-5	TRBV5-8	CASNRGAPSNQPQHF
.	.	TRBJ2-7	TRBV2	CASRLESYEQYF
.	once	TRBJ1-3	TRBV12-3/TRBV12-4	CASTGNTIYF
TRBD2	.	TRBJ2-6	TRBV5-4	CASSLVGGFYSGANVLTF
TRBD1	.	TRBJ1-4	TRBV5-1	CASRTGGQGIVANEKLFF
.	.	TRBJ2-1	TRBV6-6	CASSNSGLYNEQFF
TRBD1	.	TRBJ2-2	TRBV4-3	CASTLLDRGAGELFF
.	.	TRBJ1-3	TRBV7-9	CASSLSTGPISGNTIYF
.	.	TRBJ1-2	TRBV4-3	CASSQGLADGYTF
.	.	TRBJ1-6	TRBV6-2/TRBV6-3	CASSTNSGSPLHF
.	.	TRBJ1-3	TRBV6-5	CASSYSQNTGNTIYF
.	few	TRBJ2-3	TRBV4-3	CASSQDFDLYF
.	.	TRBJ1-2	TRBV6-1	CASSEQQGYGYTF
TRBD2	.	TRBJ2-7	TRBV7-2	CASSFKAPGLAGGSYEQYF
TRBD1	.	TRBJ2-5	TRBV24-1	CATSVGGVLETQYF
.	.	TRBJ1-2	TRBV6-1	CASSDHYLSYGYTF
.	.	TRBJ2-5	TRBV6-5	CASSMIGQQETQYF
TRBD1	.	TRBJ1-1	TRBV5-1	CASSLDTGVGTEAFF
.	.	TRBJ1-1	TRBV6-5	CASSLTVMNTEAFF
TRBD1	.	TRBJ1-2	TRBV30	CAWSVSLTGTGDPKYYGYTF
TRBD2	few	TRBJ2-7	TRBV6-6	CASSSTSGDYEQYF
.	.	TRBJ2-7	TRBV29-1	CSVGGGDRLYEQYF
.	few	TRBJ1-6	TRBV7-3	CASSLTGGSPLHF
TRBD1	.	TRBJ1-6	TRBV4-3	CASSRSSDRSGSPLHF
TRBD1	.	TRBJ2-2	TRBV28	CASSSGQGTGELFF
.	.	TRBJ2-3	TRBV3-1/TRBV3-2	CASSPLRRTGRTSTDTQYF
TRBD2	few	TRBJ2-7	TRBV6-2/TRBV6-3	CASSDPAGATYEQYF
.	.	TRBJ2-7	TRBV10-3	CAISDFYEQYF
TRBD2	.	TRBJ2-7	TRBV28	CASSSERDSSYEQYF
.	few	TRBJ1-3	TRBV6-2/TRBV6-3	CASSYSVRQASGNTIYF